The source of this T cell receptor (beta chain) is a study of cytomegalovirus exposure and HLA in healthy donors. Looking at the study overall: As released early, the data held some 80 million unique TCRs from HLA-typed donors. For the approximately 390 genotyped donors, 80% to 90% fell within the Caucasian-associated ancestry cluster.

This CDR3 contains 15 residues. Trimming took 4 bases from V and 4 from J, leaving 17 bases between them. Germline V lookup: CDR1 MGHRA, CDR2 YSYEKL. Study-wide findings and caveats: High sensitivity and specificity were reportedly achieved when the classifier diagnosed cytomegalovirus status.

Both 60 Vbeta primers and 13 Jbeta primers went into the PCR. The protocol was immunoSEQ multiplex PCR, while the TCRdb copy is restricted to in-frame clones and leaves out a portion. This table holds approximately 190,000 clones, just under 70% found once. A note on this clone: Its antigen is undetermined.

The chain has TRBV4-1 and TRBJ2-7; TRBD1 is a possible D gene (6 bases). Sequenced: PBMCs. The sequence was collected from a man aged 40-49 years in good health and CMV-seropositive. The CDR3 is CASSPVGRGSYEQYF. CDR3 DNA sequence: TGCGCCAGCAGCCCCGTGGGCAGGGGTTCATACGAGCAGTACTTC.